This T cell receptor (beta chain) stems from a study of radiation and T cells in renal cell carcinoma. Some clones are missing from TCRdb's copy, which holds only in-frame ones; the method was immunoSEQ multiplex PCR. Of around 100,000 clones listed, 84% are singletons. The time point here: blood 4 weeks post-SBRT, at nephrectomy. Treatment here: 15 Gy SBRT to primary tumor, nephrectomy 4 weeks later. Nephrectomy followed 15 Gy stereotactic body radiation by 4 weeks. Germline V lookup: CDR1 SGHAT, CDR2 FQNNGV. This CDR3 is built from 14 residues. The V and J ends lost 5 bases and 8 bases, in that order; junction bases with no gene match: 9.

The chain carries TRBV11-2 and TRBJ2-1, with 7 bases identical to TRBD2. The sequence came from a man aged 55-75 years with renal cell carcinoma. The sequencing used blood, collected from a patient whose treatment included radiotherapy and nephrectomy. In DNA form, the CDR3 reads TGTGCCAGCAGCGATAGACTAGCCTTTCATGAGCAGTTCTTC. This gives the protein CASSDRLAFHEQFF.